The 11 T cell receptor beta chains below all came from one sample that was sequenced in a study of blood T cells in healthy people across ages. For the second PCR, which ran for about 6 to 12 cycles, a sample-barcoded 5' primer and a J-beta primer mix were used. TCRdb redid the calling of the 5' RACE reads with MiXCR, one entry per CDR3 protein. The data hold fewer than 2 million distinct CDR3 sequences, with about two fifths observed a single time. The specimen sequenced was blood. The receptors derive from a human donor in good health.

V is TRBV7-6 and J is TRBJ1-2; no definite D call. The length of the CDR3 is 19 residues. Trimming removed 1 base from V and 0 bases from J, with 21 bases in between. CDR1 and CDR2 from the germline V gene are SGHVS and FNYEAQ. The CDR3 nucleotides read TGTGCCAGCAGCTTAGGTATCGGAGGGAGCGGAGGGCCTAACTATGGCTACACCTTC. Its protein is CASSLGIGGSGGPNYGYTF. The full variable domain, its missing parts supplied by reference TRBV7-6 and TRBJ1-2, is GAGVSQSPRYKVTKRGQDVALRCDPISGHVSLYWYRQALGQGPEFLTYFNYEAQQDKSGLPNDRFSAERPEGSISTLTIQRTEQRDSAMYRCASSLGIGGSGGPNYGYTFGSGTRLTVV.

This chain links TRBV11-2 with TRBJ2-1; D may be TRBD1 (6 bases). Deletions cut 0 bases from V and 5 bases from J, with 23 bases between. This CDR3 has 19 amino acids. Germline V gene sequence: CDR1 SGHAT, CDR2 FQNNGV. The CDR3 protein is CASSLDRYRAEGLHNEQFF. DNA of the CDR3: TGTGCCAGCAGCTTAGATCGATACAGGGCAGAGGGGTTACACAATGAGCAGTTCTTC. Full variable domain (remainder filled in from reference TRBV11-2 and TRBJ2-1): EAGVAQSPRYKIIEKRQSVAFWCNPISGHATLYWYQQILGQGPKLLIQFQNNGVVDDSQLPKDRFSAERLKGVDSTLKIQPAKLEDSAVYLCASSLDRYRAEGLHNEQFFGPGTRLTVL.

V is TRBV7-2 and J is TRBJ2-3; no reliable D call. V lost 4 bases and J 6 bases, leaving 14 bases between the germline ends. Germline assignment: CDR1 SGHTA and CDR2 FQGNSA. This CDR3 is 14 amino acids long. As DNA, the CDR3 is TGTGCCAGCAGCTCCTTGGGATCCGTGGATACGCAGTATTTT. The encoded protein is CASSSLGSVDTQYF.

This chain connects TRBV2 to TRBJ1-2; 8 bases map to TRBD1. J was trimmed by 6 bases and V by 7 bases; bases with no gene match: 7. The CDR3 is made up of 13 amino acids. Germline CDR1 SNHLY, CDR2 FYNNEI. The CDR3 bases are TGTGCCAGCACCGGACAGGGAATAGATGGCTACACCTTC. Its protein product is CASTGQGIDGYTF.

In this sample, this clonotype turned up once. The rearrangement uses TRBV4-3 and TRBJ2-5; TRBD1 is a possible D gene (5 bases). Trimming stripped 4 bases from V and 5 bases from J, with 14 bases between. Germline loops: CDR1 LGHNA, CDR2 YSLEER. This CDR3 region has 14 residues. The DNA of the CDR3 is TGCGCCAGCAGCCCCTCAGGGATTTGGGAGACCCAGTACTTC. Its protein is CASSPSGIWETQYF.

In its sample, this clonotype was seen once. One junction end does not reproduce the germline sequence, and a read error may be involved. The V call is TRBV7-3, the J call TRBJ2-5; 9 positions agree with TRBD1. The DNA end favors TRBJ2-7, so the J call may be wrong. The CDR3 extends over 14 amino acids. CDR1 SGHTA and CDR2 FQGTGA come from the germline V gene. For the CDR3, the DNA is TGTGCCCGCAGGAAACGGACAGGGGAATACGAGCAGTACTTC. Protein: CARRKRTGEYEQYF.

This clonotype was detected ten times or more. The chain recombines TRBV7-9 with TRBJ2-1, with D tentatively TRBD1 (7 bases). The CDR3 has 15 residues. With 5 bases removed from V and 0 bases from J, the gap between germline ends came to 11 bases. CDR1 is SEHNR, CDR2 FQNEAQ, per germline (reference sequence). The CDR3 protein is CASSPQGGSYNEQFF. CDR3 nucleotides: TGTGCCAGCAGCCCTCAGGGGGGCTCCTACAATGAGCAGTTCTTC.

This clonotype was observed many times. The J gene is TRBJ2-5, the V gene TRBV5-6; D uncertain. Germline CDR1 SGHDT, CDR2 YYEEEE. The V gene lost 2 bases and the J gene lost 5 bases, with 10 bases spanning the gap. The CDR3 sequence is 13 residues long. Written as DNA, the CDR3 is TGTGCCAGCAGCTTTAATGCTGGCGAGACCCAGTACTTC. Its translation is CASSFNAGETQYF.

V gene TRBV7-3 combines with J gene TRBJ2-1; 7 bases align to TRBD2. J was trimmed by 6 bases and V by 1 base; bases with no gene match: 6. CDR3 length equals 15 residues. Germline V gene lookup returns CDR1 SGHTA and CDR2 FQGTGA. CDR3 loop: CASSLRGGLINEQFF. The CDR3, as DNA: TGTGCCAGCAGCTTAAGGGGGGGGTTGATCAATGAGCAGTTCTTC.

The chain uses TRBV7-9 and TRBJ1-6; D unclear. V was clipped by 1 base and J by 10 bases, with 8 bases between them. This CDR3 comprises 13 residues. Germline V lookup: CDR1 SEHNR, CDR2 FQNEAQ (reference sequence). CDR3 bases: TGTGCCAGCAGCTTAGAGGGCTGGTCACCCCTCCACTTT. This gives the protein CASSLEGWSPLHF.

Only a few counts were recorded for this clonotype. The rearrangement links TRBV27 to TRBJ2-5, with TRBD1 matching over 7 bases. This CDR3 has 13 amino acids. With 4 bases clipped from V and 11 bases from J, the junction kept 10 bases outside the gene matches. In germline, CDR1 is MNHEY, CDR2 SMNVEV (reference sequence). The CDR3 nucleotides read TGTGCCAGCAGTTCAGAGGGGGCAGGAGAGCAGTACTTC. Its translation is CASSSEGAGEQYF.